One and the same sample provided the 10 T cell receptor beta chains below, sequenced in a study of breast tumors, draining lymph nodes, adjacent tissues. Axillary draining lymph nodes of breast cancer patients supplied the node samples. TCRdb reprocessed the multiplex PCR reads with MiXCR, giving one entry per CDR3 protein. The sample shows hundreds of thousands of distinct CDR3 sequences, about 30% of them seen only once. Sequenced sample: axillary lymph node tissue. Source of these receptors: a female donor with breast cancer. Some clones in this sample may be carry-over from other donors' samples.

This clonotype was picked up many times. The V and J genes are TRBV12-5 and TRBJ2-1, with D perhaps TRBD1 (5 bases). The CDR3 covers 15 residues. Germline CDR1 is LGHNT and CDR2 is FRNRAP. Trimming shortened V by 1 base and J by 0 bases, and 7 bases separated the two germline ends. The CDR3 sequence: CASGLGTLSYNEQFF. The CDR3 DNA reads TGTGCTAGTGGTTTGGGGACACTCTCCTACAATGAGCAGTTCTTC.

A note on this clonotype: Given a much more abundant clone one base away, this may be a read error. The chain is built from TRBV11-3 and TRBJ2-5; 7 nucleotides line up with TRBD1. V was clipped by 8 bases and J by 1 base; unmatched bases: 10. This CDR3 is built from 15 residues. Germline CDR1 and CDR2: SGHNT and YENEEA. The CDR3 DNA is TGTGCCAGCGGCCCGGGGACAGCTGCCCAAGAGACCCAGTACTTC. This sequence encodes CASGPGTAAQETQYF.

This clonotype has a count of ten or more. This rearrangement joins TRBV20-1 to TRBJ2-7, with D perhaps given as TRBD1 or TRBD2 (5 bases each). Germline CDR1 reads DFQATT; CDR2 reads SNEGSKA (reference sequence). The ends were cut back, 6 bases at V and 3 bases at J, with 12 bases in the middle. The CDR3 length is 12 residues. CDR3 coding DNA: TGCAGTGCCCTGGGGACGCTCTACGAGCAGTACTTC. This encodes CSALGTLYEQYF.

There are a few counts of this clonotype. This chain uses TRBV28 with TRBJ2-4, with D tentatively TRBD2 (6 bases). The CDR3 totals 15 residues. Germline V gene lookup returns CDR1 MDHEN and CDR2 SYDVKM. Trimming cost V 8 bases and J 1 base, with 15 bases left between them. Here the CDR3 DNA reads TGTGCCAGCGGGGGGAGCAGACGGGCCAAAAACATTCAGTACTTC. It is translated as CASGGSRRAKNIQYF.

This clonotype was counted once. A much larger clone differs from this one at a single base, so this may be a read error. The CDR3 DNA sequence: TGTGCCAGCAGCCAACGGGCTAGCGGGGGCACAGATACGCAGTATTTT. Protein: CASSQRASGGTDTQYF. This rearrangement joins TRBV3-1 to TRBJ2-3, with 9 nucleotides matching TRBD2. Looked up from germline, CDR1 is LGHDT and CDR2 is YNNKEL (reference sequence). This CDR3 comprises 16 residues. V dropped 2 bases and J dropped 1; count of bases not matched to a gene: 4.

The sample holds one count of this clonotype. The J gene is TRBJ1-2, the V gene TRBV7-2; 8 bases map to TRBD1. The CDR3 loop spans 16 amino acids. Trimming cost V 1 base and J 4 bases; bases outside gene matches: 8. Germline-derived CDR1 and CDR2 are SGHTA and FQGNSA. CDR3 sequence: CASSLVPRGRFYGYTF. CDR3 coding DNA: TGTGCCAGCAGCTTAGTGCCCAGGGGGCGCTTCTATGGCTACACCTTC.

This clonotype was detected ten times or more. The chain recombines TRBV5-5 with TRBJ1-5; D is unclear. V dropped 4 bases and J dropped 1 base, with 12 bases sitting between them. The CDR3 contains 15 residues. CDR1 SGHKS and CDR2 YYEKEE come from the germline V gene (reference sequence). This CDR3 is CASSPEGLSNQPQHF. CDR3 DNA: TGTGCCAGCAGCCCCGAGGGATTGAGCAATCAGCCCCAGCATTTT.

This clonotype was recorded at least ten times. The gene calls are TRBV7-8 and TRBJ2-1; the D gene is possibly TRBD1 (5 bases). V gave up 4 bases and J gave up 0 bases, with 25 bases separating them. Germline V CDR1 and CDR2: SGHVS, FQNEAQ. The CDR3 runs to 20 residues. The CDR3 DNA reads TGTGCCAGCAGCTCGCTGATACGAGCAGGGAATACTGGCTCCTACAATGAGCAGTTCTTC. Amino acids: CASSSLIRAGNTGSYNEQFF.

This clonotype was seen only once. This chain joins TRBV6-5 and TRBJ2-5, with D perhaps TRBD1 (6 bases). This CDR3 has 14 amino acids. The germline CDR1 and CDR2 sequences are MNHEY and SVGAGI. V was clipped by 2 bases and J by 2 bases, with 9 bases between them. CDR3 sequence: CASSYRDRQETQYF. DNA for the CDR3: TGTGCCAGCAGTTACCGCGACAGGCAAGAGACCCAGTACTTC.

There are a few counts of this clonotype. This may stem from a read error, because a much larger clone lies one nucleotide away. The CDR3: CSALIAGDGAQYF. Here the CDR3 DNA reads TGCAGTGCCCTTATAGCGGGAGATGGCGCGCAGTACTTC. The gene calls are TRBV20-1 and TRBJ2-7; 9 nucleotides align to TRBD2. V lost 6 bases to trimming and J lost 9 bases; unmatched junction nucleotides: 12. Germline lookup yields CDR1 DFQATT and CDR2 SNEGSKA (reference sequence). The length of the CDR3 is 13 residues.